Given below is one T cell receptor beta chain in context. The antigen remains unidentified. The sample is drawn from a study of T cells in Graves' hyperthyroidism and ophthalmopathy. Study summary: Peripheral blood was acquired at first diagnosis, ahead of any therapy whatsoever. Study results and caveats: Most expanded thyroid clonotypes above 0.001 also appeared in blood.

This CDR3 is built from 12 residues. The germline V gene encodes CDR1 SGHVS and CDR2 FQNEAQ. V gave up 2 bases and J gave up 9 bases, with 8 bases separating them. Ophthalmopathy patients showed a Clinical Activity Score of at least 3, NOSPECS grade of at least 4 and duration under 3 months. Pregnant or lactating patients were excluded, as were those with uncontrolled infection or other autoimmune disease. The TCR beta CDR3 regions underwent amplification using RNA transcripts as the source. Using the HTBI primer set, a first-round RT-PCR was run on the TCR CDR3. TCRdb ran MiXCR on the multiplex PCR reads and lists one entry per CDR3 protein. This repertoire shows hundreds of thousands of distinct CDR3 sequences, 15% to 20% found once; its top ten account for around 3.3%.

V and J are TRBV7-8 and TRBJ1-5; D unclear. The sequencing input was blood. The receptor was derived from a woman in her thirties or forties with Graves' ophthalmopathy. CDR3 sequence reads: CASSLTLGPQHF. The CDR3 nucleotides read TGTGCCAGCAGCTTAACACTAGGGCCCCAGCATTTT.